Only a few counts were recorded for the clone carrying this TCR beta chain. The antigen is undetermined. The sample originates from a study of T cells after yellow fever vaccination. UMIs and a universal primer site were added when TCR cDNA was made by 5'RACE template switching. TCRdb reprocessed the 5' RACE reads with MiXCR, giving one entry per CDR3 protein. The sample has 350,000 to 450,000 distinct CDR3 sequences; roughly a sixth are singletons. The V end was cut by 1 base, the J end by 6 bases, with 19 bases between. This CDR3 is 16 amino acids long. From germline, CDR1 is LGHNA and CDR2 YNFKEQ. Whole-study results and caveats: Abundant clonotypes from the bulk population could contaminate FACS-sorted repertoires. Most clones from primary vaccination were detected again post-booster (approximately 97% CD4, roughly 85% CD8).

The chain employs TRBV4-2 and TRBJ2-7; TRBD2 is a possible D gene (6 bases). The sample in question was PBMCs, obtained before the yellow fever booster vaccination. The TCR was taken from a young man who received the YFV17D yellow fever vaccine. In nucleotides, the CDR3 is TGTGCCAGCAGCCAAGTCGGAGGGTCCCTCCCTTCCGAGCAGTACTTC. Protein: CASSQVGGSLPSEQYF.